The source of this T cell receptor beta chain is a study of cytomegalovirus exposure and HLA in healthy donors. Study-wide background: In an early release, HLA-typed donors contributed about 80 million unique TCR sequences. Study conclusions and caveats: A few chains tied to CMV proved CMV antigen-specific in vitro. Fewer N-insertions (relative to the 666-donor mean) were reportedly seen in an Asian-associated ancestry cluster in a later analysis. The study found most TCR sequences rare, yet found some public TCRs in many donors.

Primers: 60 Vbeta forward and 13 Jbeta reverse. Some clones are missing from TCRdb's copy, which holds only in-frame ones; the method was immunoSEQ multiplex PCR. This repertoire shows roughly 170,000 clones, 82% found once; its top ten account for about 1.5%. As to this clone: No antigen is known for it.

With 5 bases clipped from V and 0 bases from J, the junction kept 5 bases outside the gene matches. Looked up from germline, CDR1 is SEHNR and CDR2 is FQNEAQ (reference sequence). The CDR3 extends over 16 amino acids. This clonotype was obtained from a male donor in good health and CMV-seronegative. The V and J genes are TRBV7-9 and TRBJ2-1; 9 nucleotides match TRBD2. The specimen was PBMCs. The CDR3 DNA reads as TGTGCCAGCAGCGGATATAGCGGGAGCTCCTACAATGAGCAGTTCTTC. Translation: CASSGYSGSSYNEQFF.